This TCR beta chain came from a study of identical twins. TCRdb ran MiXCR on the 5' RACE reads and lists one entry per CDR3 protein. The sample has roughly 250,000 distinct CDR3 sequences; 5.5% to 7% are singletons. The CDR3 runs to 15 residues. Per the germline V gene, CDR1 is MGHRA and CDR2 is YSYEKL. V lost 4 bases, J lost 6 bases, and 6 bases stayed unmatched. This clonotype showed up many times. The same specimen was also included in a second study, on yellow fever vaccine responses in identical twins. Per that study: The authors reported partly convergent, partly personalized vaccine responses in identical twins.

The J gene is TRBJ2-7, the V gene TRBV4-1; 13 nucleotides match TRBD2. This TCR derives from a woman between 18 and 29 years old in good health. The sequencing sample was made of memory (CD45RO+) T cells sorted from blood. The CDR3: CASSRGLAGVFEQYF. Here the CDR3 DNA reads TGCGCCAGCAGCCGAGGACTAGCGGGAGTGTTCGAGCAGTACTTC.